The 8 T cell receptor beta chains below were found in one sample sequenced in a study of shared clonotypes between healthy human individuals. The protocol was immunoSEQ multiplex PCR, while the TCRdb copy is restricted to in-frame clones and leaves out a portion. This table holds some 2 million clones, 95% found once. The sample consisted of naive CD4+ T cells sorted from blood. Subset given: CD45RA+ positively selected. The receptor source for this set is a young man in good health.

V and J are TRBV10-3 and TRBJ2-1; 9 bases align to TRBD2. Germline assignment: CDR1 ENHRY and CDR2 SYGVKD. Trimming removed 2 bases from V and 4 bases from J; junction bases left unmatched: 12. The CDR3 is 18 residues long. As DNA, the CDR3 is TGTGCCATCAGTGAGGGCGGCGGGAGGGCGATTCAGTACAATGAGCAGTTCTTC. This encodes CAISEGGGRAIQYNEQFF.

This chain connects TRBV9 to TRBJ1-1, with D uncertain. Germline CDR1 reads SGDLS; CDR2 reads YYNGEE. V was shortened by 4 bases and J by 6 bases, with 13 bases between the two germline ends. This CDR3 is 13 amino acids long. The CDR3: CASSLAPAAEAFF. As DNA, the CDR3 is TGTGCCAGCAGCTTAGCTCCCGCGGCTGAAGCTTTCTTT. Complete variable domain (other parts from reference TRBV9 and TRBJ1-1): DSGVTQTPKHLITATGQRVTLRCSPRSGDLSVYWYQQSLDQGLQFLIQYYNGEERAKGNILERFSAQQFPDLHSELNLSSLELGDSALYFCASSLAPAAEAFFGQGTRLTVV.

This sequence joins TRBV7-2 and TRBJ2-1; D possibly uses TRBD1 or TRBD2 (5 bases each). Germline assignment: CDR1 SGHTA and CDR2 FQGNSA. The CDR3 spans 15 residues. The V gene lost 8 bases and the J gene lost 7 bases, with 21 bases spanning the gap. The CDR3 region has the DNA TGTGCCAGCTTGGGGGAACCCGGAAGGACGAATGAGCAGTTCTTC. As protein: CASLGEPGRTNEQFF.

The rearrangement links TRBV10-3 to TRBJ2-1, with TRBD2 matching over 12 bases. CDR1 ENHRY and CDR2 SYGVKD come from the germline V gene. J was trimmed by 7 bases and V by 7 bases; bases with no gene match: 11. This CDR3 is 16 amino acids long. The CDR3 is CAINTPSGRAGNEQFF. The CDR3 bases are TGTGCCATCAATACTCCTAGCGGGAGGGCCGGTAATGAGCAGTTCTTC.

This sequence joins TRBV7-2 and TRBJ1-2; D gene ambiguous. This CDR3 has 12 residues. V dropped 6 bases and J dropped 2 bases, with 7 bases sitting between them. Germline V gives CDR1 SGHTA, CDR2 FQGNSA. CDR3 coding DNA: TGTGCCAGCAGTCAGAGAAACTATGGCTACACCTTC. This translates into CASSQRNYGYTF.

Of note for this clone: The same CDR3 can be traced to other DNA sequences in this sample. The V gene is TRBV2, the J gene TRBJ2-7, with D perhaps TRBD1 (6 bases). The germline CDR1 and CDR2 sequences are SNHLY and FYNNEI. V lost 6 bases and J 1 base, leaving 10 bases between the germline ends. The CDR3 contains 13 residues. The CDR3 DNA is TGTGCCAGCAGGGAGGACAGTTCCTACGAGCAGTACTTC. Protein sequence: CASREDSSYEQYF. Looking up the rest from reference TRBV2 and TRBJ2-7 gives the full variable domain: EPEVTQTPSHQVTQMGQEVILRCVPISNHLYFYWYRQILGQKVEFLVSFYNNEISEKSEIFDDQFSVERPDGSNFTLKIRSTKLEDSAMYFCASREDSSYEQYFGPGTRLTVT.

This clone has just a few counts. Here the CDR3 DNA reads TGTGCCATCAGTGAGTCGGCCGGAAACTACGAGCAGTACTTC. Translating gives CAISESAGNYEQYF. V gene TRBV10-3 combines with J gene TRBJ2-7; D is undetermined. The CDR3 loop spans 14 amino acids. Germline loops: CDR1 ENHRY, CDR2 SYGVKD. With 0 bases removed from V and 3 bases from J, the gap between germline ends came to 9 bases.

V and J are TRBV27 and TRBJ2-7; TRBD1 might be the D (6 bases). Germline V gene data show CDR1 as MNHEY and CDR2 as SMNVEV (reference sequence). The CDR3 consists of 14 residues. Trimming removed 3 bases at V and 1 base at J, with 10 bases between. The CDR3: CASSFKGQSYEQYF. CDR3 nucleotide sequence: TGTGCCAGCAGTTTCAAGGGACAATCCTACGAGCAGTACTTC.